This T cell receptor beta chain was retrieved from a study of blood T cell repertoires in COVID-19. Whole-study context: The analysed material was cDNA or gDNA that came from T cells, B-cell-depleted T cells, or PBMCs.

Sequenced by immunoSEQ multiplex PCR; TCRdb stores in-frame clones only, minus some. The sample contains around 250,000 clones, 75% to 90% of which appear only once. Categorization into cohorts depended on clinical history that participants reported. Germline CDR1 reads LNHDA; CDR2 reads SQIVND (reference sequence). The V end was cut by 9 bases, the J end by 0 bases, with 11 bases between. CDR3 length equals 14 residues. This chain links TRBV19 with TRBJ2-2; D remains ambiguous. The sample consisted of PBMCs or T cells enriched from blood (not recorded which). The TCR was taken from a woman aged 50 to 65 who had recovered from COVID-19. CDR3 sequence: CASSQATNTGELFF. The DNA of the CDR3 is TGTGCCAGCTCCCAGGCCACGAACACCGGGGAGCTGTTTTTT. The whole variable domain, remainder taken from reference TRBV19 and TRBJ2-2, is DGGITQSPKYLFRKEGQNVTLSCEQNLNHDAMYWYRQDPGQGLRLIYYSQIVNDFQKGDIAEGYSVSREKKESFPLTVTSAQKNPTAFYLCASSQATNTGELFFGEGSRLTVL.